This TCR beta chain was observed in a study of T-cell reconstitution after alpha-beta-depleted transplantation in children. Overall study findings and caveats: Reportedly, only several hundred clones from non-depleted graft cells drove alpha-beta T-cell counts at about two months. When one year had passed after transplant, most T-cell counts and diversity came from newly produced T cells.

V trimming: 3 bases; J trimming: 2 bases; junction bases outside the gene matches: 3. The germline gives CDR1 MGHRA, CDR2 YSYEKL. This CDR3 contains 16 residues. This clonotype was found many times. What it binds is not known. Unique molecular identifiers were built into the TCRbeta library. TCRdb recomputed calls from the PCR reads with MiXCR, one row per CDR3 protein. The data show some 200,000 distinct CDR3 sequences, approximately 10% seen once. This TCR was sampled from a child younger than two with acute myeloid leukemia, due to receive a stem cell transplant. The material was PBMCs, obtained before TCRalphabeta/CD19-depleted stem cell transplant. V gene TRBV4-1 combines with J gene TRBJ2-7, with 14 positions matching TRBD2. The CDR3 coding sequence is TGCGCCAGCAGCCACGAGACTAGCGGGAGGGCCTACGAGCAGTACTTC. Translated, it gives CASSHETSGRAYEQYF.